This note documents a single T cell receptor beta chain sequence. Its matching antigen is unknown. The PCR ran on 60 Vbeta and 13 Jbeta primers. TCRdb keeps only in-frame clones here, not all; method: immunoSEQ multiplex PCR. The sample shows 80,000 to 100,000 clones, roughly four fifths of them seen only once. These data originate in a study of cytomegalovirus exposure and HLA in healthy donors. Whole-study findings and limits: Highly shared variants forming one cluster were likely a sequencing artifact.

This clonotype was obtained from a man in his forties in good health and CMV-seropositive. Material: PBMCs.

The CDR3 is CASPLGETQYF. DNA of the CDR3: TGTGCCAGCCCCCTAGGAGAGACCCAGTACTTC. The rearrangement links TRBV7-9 to TRBJ2-5; D call uncertain. V lost 8 bases to trimming and J lost 4 bases, with 8 bases between them. CDR3 size: 11 residues. CDR1 SEHNR and CDR2 FQNEAQ come from the germline V gene (reference sequence).